This T cell receptor (beta chain) appears in the sequencing data of a study of CD8 T cells in ankylosing spondylitis. About this clonotype itself: Its matching antigen is unknown.

CDR3 length equals 15 residues. V was clipped by 5 bases and J by 6 bases, with 19 bases between them. From germline, CDR1 is DFQATT and CDR2 SNEGSKA (reference sequence). TCR beta libraries were made by quantitative 5'-RACE with molecular barcodes. TCRdb reprocessed the 5' RACE reads with MiXCR, giving one entry per CDR3 protein. The sample lists some 120,000 distinct CDR3 sequences, approximately 13% occurring once. Study observations and caveats: The clones that were linked to disease were reported to be significantly enriched in matched synovial fluid samples from ankylosing spondylitis patients. One TCR beta motif, made up of 7 or 8 highly homologous variants, appeared characteristic of ankylosing spondylitis blood. Disease-linked clones displayed a CD8+ phenotype and appeared relatively rarely in peripheral blood.

The sequencing sample was made of blood, either unsorted or a sorted T cell fraction (not recorded which). V and J are TRBV20-1 and TRBJ2-2, with unresolved D. The clonotype originates from a female donor with ankylosing spondylitis or in good health (not recorded which). As DNA, the CDR3 is TGCAGTGCTCGGAACTGGGCCCACGACCCCGGGGAGCTGTTTTTT. Translating it yields CSARNWAHDPGELFF.